Presented here are 28 T cell receptor beta chains from one specimen sequenced in a study of cytomegalovirus exposure and HLA in healthy donors. TCRdb keeps only in-frame clones here, not all; method: immunoSEQ multiplex PCR. Counted here are approximately 280,000 clones, 65% to 90% occurring once; the ten biggest clones make up around 1%. The specimen was PBMCs. The receptors shown here come from a woman in her late teens or twenties in good health and CMV-seronegative.

The V call is TRBV27, the J call TRBJ1-1; D gene uncertain. The CDR3 spans 14 residues. CDR1 and CDR2 from the germline V gene are MNHEY and SMNVEV (reference sequence). Between the trimmed V and J ends, which lost 3 bases and 8 bases, there was a span of 16 bases. The CDR3 bases are TGTGCCAGCAGTTTGTCCCGAGGAGGACCCGAAGCTTTCTTT. Its protein is CASSLSRGGPEAFF.

The chain links TRBV11-1 to TRBJ1-1, with D possibly matching TRBD1 (5 bases). In germline, CDR1 is SGHAT, CDR2 FQDESV (reference sequence). The CDR3 runs to 14 residues. The V end lost 5 bases, the J end lost 5 bases, and 15 bases lay between the germline ends. The CDR3, as DNA: TGTGCCAGCAGCCCCAGTAGGGGAGGGACTGAAGCTTTCTTT. This gives the protein CASSPSRGGTEAFF.

This chain uses TRBV5-1 with TRBJ2-3; TRBD2 aligns across 8 bases. The CDR3 is 14 amino acids. V was clipped by 2 bases and J by 4 bases; unmatched bases: 3. CDR1 is SGHRS and CDR2 is YFSETQ in the germline V gene. The CDR3 loop is CASSFNGGADTQYF. As DNA, the CDR3 is TGCGCCAGCAGCTTCAACGGGGGGGCAGATACGCAGTATTTT.

The chain has TRBV5-1 and TRBJ2-1, with D tentatively TRBD1 (6 bases). V was pared by 3 bases and J by 3 bases, with 19 bases between. CDR3 length: 17 residues. Germline assignment: CDR1 SGHRS and CDR2 YFSETQ. CDR3 loop: CASSSRGRVQNYNEQFF. Written as DNA, the CDR3 is TGCGCCAGCAGCTCCAGGGGTAGGGTGCAGAACTACAATGAGCAGTTCTTC.

CDR3 coding DNA: TGCAGCGTTGCGGGACAGAACTATGGCTACACCTTC. Translated: CSVAGQNYGYTF. The genes are TRBV29-1 and TRBJ1-2; the match to TRBD1 covers 7 bases. The J segment lost 2 bases and the V segment lost 4 bases, leaving 1 base of the junction unmatched. This CDR3 has 12 amino acids. The V gene's germline CDR1 is SQVTM and CDR2 ANQGSEA. Variable domain in full (rest from reference TRBV29-1 and TRBJ1-2): SAVISQKPSRDICQRGTSLTIQCQVDSQVTMMFWYRQQPGQSLTLIATANQGSEATYESGFVIDKFPISRPNLTFSTLTVSNMSPEDSSIYLCSVAGQNYGYTFGSGTRLTVV.

This clone was seen a few times. The J gene is TRBJ1-1, the V gene TRBV27; perhaps TRBD1 as D (5 bases). The V gene lost 11 bases and the J gene lost 3 bases, with 19 bases spanning the gap. Germline CDR1 is MNHEY and CDR2 is SMNVEV (reference sequence). The CDR3 sequence is 14 residues long. CDR3 loop: CAGTLRVWDTEAFF. CDR3 nucleotides: TGTGCCGGAACACTCAGGGTGTGGGACACTGAAGCTTTCTTT.

This clone showed up just once. The chain recombines TRBV4-3 with TRBJ2-5; 11 nucleotides line up with TRBD2. This CDR3 spans 16 amino acids. CDR1 and CDR2 from the germline V gene are LGHNA and YSLEER. The J segment lost 4 bases and the V segment lost 4 bases, leaving 8 bases of the junction unmatched. CDR3 nucleotide sequence: TGCGCCAGCAGCCGAGCACTAGCGGGGGTTCGAGAGACCCAGTACTTC. This gives the protein CASSRALAGVRETQYF.

The chain couples TRBV7-9 to TRBJ2-7, with D possibly matching TRBD1 (6 bases). This CDR3 is 16 amino acids long. Germline V gene lookup returns CDR1 SEHNR and CDR2 FQNEAQ (reference sequence). The V gene lost 2 bases and the J gene lost 4 bases, with 18 bases spanning the gap. CDR3 nucleotides: TGTGCCAGCAGCTTAACAAGGGGGATTCGAGTTTACGAGCAGTACTTC. Protein: CASSLTRGIRVYEQYF.

This clone appeared a few times. The J gene is TRBJ2-7, the V gene TRBV7-9; 10 bases agree with TRBD1. Germline CDR1 is SEHNR and CDR2 is FQNEAQ (reference sequence). J was trimmed by 2 bases and V by 5 bases; bases with no gene match: 6. This CDR3 is 15 amino acids long. CDR3 loop: CASSAPGQGTYEQYF. CDR3 DNA sequence: TGTGCCAGCAGCGCCCCGGGACAGGGGACCTACGAGCAGTACTTC.

The chain combines TRBV11-1 with TRBJ2-7; TRBD1 matches at 7 bases. Germline CDR1 is SGHAT and CDR2 is FQDESV (reference sequence). This CDR3 has 15 residues. V lost 0 bases, J lost 3 bases, and 5 bases stayed unmatched. The CDR3 sequence is CASSLAGTELYEQYF. CDR3 bases: TGTGCCAGCAGCTTAGCAGGGACAGAACTCTACGAGCAGTACTTC.

The table lists this clone with a count of one. V gene TRBV25-1 combines with J gene TRBJ2-1, with 8 bases matching TRBD2. CDR1 and CDR2 from the germline V gene are MGHDK and SYGVNS. This CDR3 contains 13 residues. The V and J ends lost 5 bases and 7 bases, in that order; junction bases with no gene match: 4. In DNA, the CDR3 is TGTGCCAGCAGTTTCAGCGGGGGAAATGAGCAGTTCTTC. It translates to CASSFSGGNEQFF. The whole variable domain, remainder taken from reference TRBV25-1 and TRBJ2-1, is EADIYQTPRYLVIGTGKKITLECSQTMGHDKMYWYQQDPGMELHLIHYSYGVNSTEKGDLSSESTVSRIRTEHFPLTLESARPSHTSQYLCASSFSGGNEQFFGPGTRLTVL.

CDR3 in DNA: TGTGCCAGCCTCACCGAGACAGGGGCCCTATCGATGAACACTGAAGCTTTCTTT. Translation: CASLTETGALSMNTEAFF. This chain uses TRBV2 with TRBJ1-1; the match to TRBD1 covers 8 bases. CDR3 size: 18 residues. Unmatched junction bases numbered 17, after V lost 8 bases and J lost 0 bases. Looked up from germline, CDR1 is SNHLY and CDR2 is FYNNEI.

The chain combines TRBV6-5 with TRBJ1-3, with TRBD1 as a possible D gene (6 bases). The CDR3 contains 15 residues. Germline lookup yields CDR1 MNHEY and CDR2 SVGAGI. The V end lost 3 bases, the J end lost 7 bases, and 16 bases lay between the germline ends. This CDR3 is CASSYRGGAGNTIYF. The CDR3 nucleotides read TGTGCCAGCAGTTATAGGGGGGGCGCAGGGAACACCATATATTTT.

The chain is built from TRBV30 and TRBJ2-7; D gene unclear. With 2 bases removed from V and 7 bases from J, the gap between germline ends came to 12 bases. The CDR3 consists of 12 residues. The germline V gene encodes CDR1 GTSNPN and CDR2 SVGIG (reference sequence). Here the CDR3 DNA reads TGTGCCTGGAGTCGTAACCTCGGGGAGCAGTACTTC. Translated: CAWSRNLGEQYF.

This clone occurred a few times. The chain is built from TRBV25-1 and TRBJ1-2; TRBD1 matches 9 bases. V lost 8 bases and J lost 1; bases outside the gene matches: 2. Germline values: CDR1 MGHDK, CDR2 SYGVNS. CDR3 size: 13 residues. CDR3 sequence (DNA): TGTGCCAGCGGGACAGGGAATAACTATGGCTACACCTTC. Protein product: CASGTGNNYGYTF.

This clone was seen once. V is TRBV4-3 and J is TRBJ2-3; a possible D gene is TRBD1 (5 bases). V was pared by 0 bases and J by 1 base, with 8 bases between. Germline V gene data show CDR1 as LGHNA and CDR2 as YSLEER. CDR3 length: 15 residues. CDR3 residues: CASSQDAGRTDTQYF. CDR3 bases: TGCGCCAGCAGCCAAGATGCAGGGCGCACAGATACGCAGTATTTT.

The V and J genes are TRBV11-2 and TRBJ2-3; weak D call: TRBD2 (6 bases). V lost 2 bases to trimming and J lost 2 bases, with 20 bases between them. The length of the CDR3 is 18 residues. Germline assignment: CDR1 SGHAT and CDR2 FQNNGV. Here the CDR3 DNA reads TGTGCCAGCAGCTTAATTCAAGCGAGGCGGGGCCTCACAGATACGCAGTATTTT. Amino acid sequence: CASSLIQARRGLTDTQYF.

V and J are TRBV9 and TRBJ2-1; D remains ambiguous. Trimming removed 4 bases at V and 0 bases at J, with 17 bases between. CDR3 size: 17 residues. Germline CDR1 and CDR2: SGDLS and YYNGEE. The CDR3 sequence: CASSPRGPESSYNEQFF. As DNA, the CDR3 is TGTGCCAGCAGCCCCCGAGGTCCGGAGAGCTCCTACAATGAGCAGTTCTTC.

CDR3 sequence reads: CATSKEDWNSYEQYF. For the CDR3, the DNA is TGTGCCACCAGCAAAGAGGACTGGAACTCCTACGAGCAGTACTTC. V usage is TRBV15 and J usage is TRBJ2-7, with a tentative D call TRBD2 (5 bases). V was shortened by 4 bases and J by 0 bases, with 13 bases between the two germline ends. Germline V gives CDR1 LNHNV, CDR2 YYDKDF (reference sequence). The CDR3 loop spans 15 amino acids. The full variable domain, in which reference TRBV15 and TRBJ2-7 provide the parts outside the CDR3, is DAMVIQNPRYQVTQFGKPVTLSCSQTLNHNVMYWYQQKSSQAPKLLFHYYDKDFNNEADTPDNFQSRRPNTSFCFLDIRSPGLGDTAMYLCATSKEDWNSYEQYFGPGTRLTVT.

This clone was detected only once. CDR3 loop: CASSPEDRPNYGYTF. As DNA, the CDR3 is TGCGCCAGCAGCCCCGAGGACAGACCTAACTATGGCTACACCTTC. The V call is TRBV5-1, the J call TRBJ1-2, with D possibly TRBD1 on 6 matching bases. This CDR3 is built from 15 residues. The V end was cut by 4 bases, the J end by 0 bases, with 13 bases between. In germline, CDR1 is SGHRS, CDR2 YFSETQ.

The count of this clone is one. The chain combines TRBV9 with TRBJ2-5, with 9 bases lining up with TRBD1. Germline trimming cut 4 bases from V and 5 bases from J; bases unmatched to any gene: 6. Per germline, CDR1 SGDLS and CDR2 YYNGEE. This CDR3 spans 14 amino acids. In DNA, the CDR3 is TGTGCCAGCAGCCCGGGACAGGGTGGGGAGACCCAGTACTTC. As protein: CASSPGQGGETQYF.

CDR3 region: CASSPRLANEQYF. For the CDR3, the DNA is TGTGCCAGCAGTCCTCGACTCGCTAACGAGCAGTACTTC. The rearrangement links TRBV27 to TRBJ2-7; unclear D gene. This CDR3 spans 13 amino acids. Germline V gene lookup returns CDR1 MNHEY and CDR2 SMNVEV (reference sequence). Trimming took off 5 bases at V and 5 bases at J, with 13 bases between the two ends.

The rearrangement uses TRBV2 and TRBJ1-6, with TRBD1 identical over 8 bases. V was clipped by 10 bases and J by 9 bases; unmatched bases: 20. CDR1 SNHLY and CDR2 FYNNEI come from the germline V gene. This CDR3 has 17 amino acids. The CDR3 coding sequence is TGTGCCAACCTACAGGGGGGTCTTAGCTCGGCAGGTTCACCCCTCCACTTT. Translating it yields CANLQGGLSSAGSPLHF. The full variable domain, rest sourced from reference TRBV2 and TRBJ1-6, is EPEVTQTPSHQVTQMGQEVILRCVPISNHLYFYWYRQILGQKVEFLVSFYNNEISEKSEIFDDQFSVERPDGSNFTLKIRSTKLEDSAMYFCANLQGGLSSAGSPLHFGNGTRLTVT.

The sample holds a few counts of this clone. The J gene is TRBJ2-7, the V gene TRBV19, with a weak D call TRBD1 (8 bases). Trimming left V 4 bases short and J 1 base short, with 14 bases between. Germline CDR1 reads LNHDA; CDR2 reads SQIVND (reference sequence). This CDR3 contains 15 residues. CDR3 DNA sequence: TGTGCCAGTAGTAGAGGACAGGGAGGGTCCTACGAGCAGTACTTC. It translates to CASSRGQGGSYEQYF. Variable domain in full (rest from reference TRBV19 and TRBJ2-7): DGGITQSPKYLFRKEGQNVTLSCEQNLNHDAMYWYRQDPGQGLRLIYYSQIVNDFQKGDIAEGYSVSREKKESFPLTVTSAQKNPTAFYLCASSRGQGGSYEQYFGPGTRLTVT.

The chain employs TRBV2 and TRBJ1-1, with TRBD1 identical over 7 bases. This CDR3 contains 18 residues. Germline trimming cut 3 bases from V and 0 bases from J; bases unmatched to any gene: 13. Germline assignment: CDR1 SNHLY and CDR2 FYNNEI. Here the CDR3 reads CASSDEGYRGSMNTEAFF. The CDR3 bases are TGTGCCAGCAGTGACGAAGGCTACAGGGGCTCTATGAACACTGAAGCTTTCTTT. Using reference TRBV2 and TRBJ1-1 for the parts outside the CDR3, the full variable domain is EPEVTQTPSHQVTQMGQEVILRCVPISNHLYFYWYRQILGQKVEFLVSFYNNEISEKSEIFDDQFSVERPDGSNFTLKIRSTKLEDSAMYFCASSDEGYRGSMNTEAFFGQGTRLTVV.

The chain is built from TRBV27 and TRBJ2-7; 10 nucleotides line up with TRBD1. Germline assignment: CDR1 MNHEY and CDR2 SMNVEV (reference sequence). V lost 1 base, J lost 1 base, and 1 base stayed unmatched. This CDR3 is built from 15 residues. CDR3 in amino acids: CASSLLGQGSYEQYF. Written as DNA, the CDR3 is TGTGCCAGCAGTTTATTGGGACAGGGGTCCTACGAGCAGTACTTC.

The J gene is TRBJ2-1, the V gene TRBV11-3; tentative D call: TRBD2 (7 bases). Trimming left V 4 bases short and J 9 bases short, with 16 bases between. Germline V lookup: CDR1 SGHNT, CDR2 YENEEA. The CDR3 is made up of 14 amino acids. CDR3 nucleotide sequence: TGTGCCAGCAGCTGGGGCGGGGGCCCGAGTGAGCAGTTCTTC. This translates into CASSWGGGPSEQFF.

The rearrangement links TRBV18 to TRBJ1-1; tentatively, D is TRBD1 (5 bases). In germline, CDR1 is KGHSH, CDR2 LQKENI. V was cut by 5 bases and J by 1 base, with 8 bases left in between. The CDR3 consists of 13 residues. The CDR3 nucleotides are TGTGCCAGCTCAGGGGGAGGGAACACTGAAGCTTTCTTT. It is translated as CASSGGGNTEAFF.